This T cell receptor beta chain was sequenced in a study of T-cell reconstitution after alpha-beta-depleted transplantation in children listed by TCRdb under 2016. About the investigation overall: Using TCR repertoire profiling, the study followed T-cell immune reconstitution in a quantitative way in children after TCRalphabeta/CD19-depleted allogeneic hematopoietic cell transplantation.

What this sample's treatment or condition label stands for: allogeneic hematopoietic cell transplantation with graft depleted of TCRalphabeta T cells and CD19 B cells. TCRalphabeta/CD19-depleted allogeneic hematopoietic cell grafts were given to the transplant recipients, all of whom were children. Results the study describes overall, beyond this receptor: In some patients, high TCRbeta diversity at day 60 was attributed to recipient T cells and intrathymic progenitors that had survived conditioning. Over the following months the frequencies of hyperexpanded clones went down, and after one year T-cell counts and TCRbeta diversity were mostly credited to newly produced T cells. About two months after transplant, the apparently early recovery of alphabetaT-cell counts reportedly depended on just several hundred clones that had expanded rapidly and came from non-depleted graft cells.

This clonotype was found many times. Which antigen it targets is not known. No base qualities exist here, and no much larger clone lies one base off it. The germline V gene (reference sequence) specifies DFQATT as CDR1 and SNEGSKA as CDR2. From its cysteine to its phenylalanine, the CDR3 spans 17 amino acids. Only CDR3 DNA remains: 51 bases, in frame from the first base. The V end gives up 0 bases and the J end 1 base, leaving 5 bases in the junction not matched to a gene. The method behind the library was PCR. TCRdb shows the sequencer as Illumina HiSeq 2500. Molecular barcoding was employed in the preparation of TCR libraries, with unique molecular identifiers being used to normalize TCRbeta repertoire quantification. TCRdb reprocessed the public reads (quality trimming at Q25 with fastp, clone calling with MiXCR) and kept in-frame beta chains. Duplicate CDR3 protein sequences are folded into a single record with the most common DNA and genes. The sample includes some 300,000 distinct CDR3 sequences, with over 9% observed a single time. The ten largest clonotypes hold approximately 7.6% of the sample.

Rearrangement joined TRBV20-1 to TRBJ2-4, and TRBD2 matches 11 of the central bases. Sequenced material: PBMCs, taken before TCRalphabeta/CD19-depleted stem cell transplant. This clonotype was obtained from a boy less than two years old with acute myeloid leukemia, due to receive a stem cell transplant. This receptor carries the CDR3 CSARDTSGGHAKNIQYF. The DNA sequence follows: TGCAGTGCTAGAGACACTAGCGGGGGCCATGCCAAAAACATTCAGTACTTC.